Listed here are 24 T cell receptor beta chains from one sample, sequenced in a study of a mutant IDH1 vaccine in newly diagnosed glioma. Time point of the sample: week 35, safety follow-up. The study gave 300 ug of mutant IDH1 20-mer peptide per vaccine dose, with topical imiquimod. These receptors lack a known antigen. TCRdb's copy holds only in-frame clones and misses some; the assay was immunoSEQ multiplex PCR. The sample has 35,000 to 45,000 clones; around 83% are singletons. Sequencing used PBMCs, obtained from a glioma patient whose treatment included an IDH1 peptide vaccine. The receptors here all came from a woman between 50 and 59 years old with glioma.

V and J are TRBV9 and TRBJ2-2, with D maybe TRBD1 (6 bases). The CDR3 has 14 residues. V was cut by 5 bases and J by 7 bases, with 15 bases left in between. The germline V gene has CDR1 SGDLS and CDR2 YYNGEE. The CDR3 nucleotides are TGTGCCAGCAGTACTAAAGGGGGTATCGGGGAGCTGTTTTTT. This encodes CASSTKGGIGELFF.

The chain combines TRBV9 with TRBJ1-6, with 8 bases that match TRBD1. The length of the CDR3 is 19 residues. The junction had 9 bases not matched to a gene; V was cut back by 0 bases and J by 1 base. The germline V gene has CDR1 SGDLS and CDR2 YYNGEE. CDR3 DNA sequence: TGTGCCAGCAGCGTAGTTCCCGACAGGGGCGGTTCCTATAATTCACCCCTCCACTTT. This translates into CASSVVPDRGGSYNSPLHF.

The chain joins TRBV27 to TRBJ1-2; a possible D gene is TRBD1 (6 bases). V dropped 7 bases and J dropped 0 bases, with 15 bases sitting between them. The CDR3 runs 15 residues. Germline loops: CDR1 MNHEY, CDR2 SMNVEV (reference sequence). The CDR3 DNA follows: TGTGCCAGCACCCGGGGGCCAGGATCTAACTATGGCTACACCTTC. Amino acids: CASTRGPGSNYGYTF.

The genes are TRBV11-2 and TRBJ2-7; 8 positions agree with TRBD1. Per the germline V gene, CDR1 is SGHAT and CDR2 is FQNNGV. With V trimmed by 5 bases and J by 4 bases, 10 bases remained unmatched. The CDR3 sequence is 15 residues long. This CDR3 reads CASSPDVGQGYEQYF. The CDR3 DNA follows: TGTGCCAGCAGCCCAGACGTAGGACAGGGTTACGAGCAGTACTTC.

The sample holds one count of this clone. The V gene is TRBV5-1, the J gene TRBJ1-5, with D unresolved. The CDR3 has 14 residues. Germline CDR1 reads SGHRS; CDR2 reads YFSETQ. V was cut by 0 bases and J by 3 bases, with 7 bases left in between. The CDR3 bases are TGCGCCAGCAGCTTGGACGGGGTCAATCAGCCCCAGCATTTT. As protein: CASSLDGVNQPQHF.

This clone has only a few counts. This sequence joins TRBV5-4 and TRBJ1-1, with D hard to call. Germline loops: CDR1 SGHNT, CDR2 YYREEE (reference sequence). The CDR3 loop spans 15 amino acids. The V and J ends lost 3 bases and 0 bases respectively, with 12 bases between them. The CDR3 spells CASSSVRGMNTEAFF. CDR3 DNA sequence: TGTGCCAGCAGCTCAGTCCGGGGTATGAACACTGAAGCTTTCTTT.

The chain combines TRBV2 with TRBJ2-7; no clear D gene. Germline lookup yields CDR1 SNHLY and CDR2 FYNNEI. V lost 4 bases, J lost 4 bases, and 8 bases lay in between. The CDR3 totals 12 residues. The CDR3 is CASSALTYEQYF. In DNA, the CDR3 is TGTGCCAGCAGTGCGCTGACTTACGAGCAGTACTTC.

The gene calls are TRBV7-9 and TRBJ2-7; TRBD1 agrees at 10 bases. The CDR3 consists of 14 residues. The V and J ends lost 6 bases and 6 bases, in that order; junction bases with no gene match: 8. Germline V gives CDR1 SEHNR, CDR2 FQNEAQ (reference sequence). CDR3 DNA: TGTGCCAGCAGATCCGGGACAGGGGCTCTCGAGCAGTACTTC. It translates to CASRSGTGALEQYF. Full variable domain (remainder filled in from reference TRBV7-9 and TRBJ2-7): DTGVSQNPRHKITKRGQNVTFRCDPISEHNRLYWYRQTLGQGPEFLTYFQNEAQLEKSRLLSDRFSAERPKGSFSTLEIQRTEQGDSAMYLCASRSGTGALEQYFGPGTRLTVT.

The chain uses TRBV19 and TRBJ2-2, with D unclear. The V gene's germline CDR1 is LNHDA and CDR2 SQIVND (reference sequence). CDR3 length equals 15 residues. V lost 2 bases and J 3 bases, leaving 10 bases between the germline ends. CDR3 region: CASSISVGYTGELFF. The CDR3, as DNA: TGTGCCAGTAGTATATCGGTCGGTTACACCGGGGAGCTGTTTTTT.

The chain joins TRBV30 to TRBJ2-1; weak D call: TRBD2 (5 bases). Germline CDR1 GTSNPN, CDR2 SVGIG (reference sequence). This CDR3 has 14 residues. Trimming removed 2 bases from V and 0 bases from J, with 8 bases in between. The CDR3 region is CAWSSGGSYNEQFF. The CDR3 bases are TGTGCCTGGAGTAGCGGAGGCTCCTACAATGAGCAGTTCTTC. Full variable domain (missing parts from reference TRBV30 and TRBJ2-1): SQTIHQWPATLVQPVGSPLSLECTVEGTSNPNLYWYRQAAGRGLQLLFYSVGIGQISSEVPQNLSASRPQDRQFILSSKKLLLSDSGFYLCAWSSGGSYNEQFFGPGTRLTVL.

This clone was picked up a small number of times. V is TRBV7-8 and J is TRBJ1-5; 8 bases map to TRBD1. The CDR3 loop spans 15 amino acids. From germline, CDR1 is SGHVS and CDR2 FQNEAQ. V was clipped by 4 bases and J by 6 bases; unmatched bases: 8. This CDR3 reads CASSSVGQGGQPQHF. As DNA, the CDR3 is TGTGCCAGCAGCTCAGTAGGACAGGGCGGTCAGCCCCAGCATTTT.

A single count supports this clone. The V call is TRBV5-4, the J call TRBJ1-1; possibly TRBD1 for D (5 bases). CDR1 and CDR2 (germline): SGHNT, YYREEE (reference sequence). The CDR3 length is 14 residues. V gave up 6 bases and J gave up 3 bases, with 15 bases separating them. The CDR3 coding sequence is TGTGCCAGCAATAAAAACCGGGGGGACACTGAAGCTTTCTTT. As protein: CASNKNRGDTEAFF.

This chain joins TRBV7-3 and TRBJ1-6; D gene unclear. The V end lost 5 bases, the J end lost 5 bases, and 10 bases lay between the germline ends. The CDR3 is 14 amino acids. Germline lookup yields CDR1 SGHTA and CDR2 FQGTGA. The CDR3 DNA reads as TGTGCCAGCAGCCTAGCACGGAATAATTCACCCCTCCACTTT. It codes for CASSLARNNSPLHF.

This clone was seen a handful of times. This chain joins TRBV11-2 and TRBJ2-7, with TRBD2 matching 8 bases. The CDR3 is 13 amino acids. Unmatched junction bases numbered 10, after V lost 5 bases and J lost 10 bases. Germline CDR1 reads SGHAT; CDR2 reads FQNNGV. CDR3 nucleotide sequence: TGTGCCAGCAGCCCCCTTCAGGGGACTAGACAGTACTTC. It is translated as CASSPLQGTRQYF. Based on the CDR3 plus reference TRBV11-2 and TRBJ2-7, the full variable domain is EAGVAQSPRYKIIEKRQSVAFWCNPISGHATLYWYQQILGQGPKLLIQFQNNGVVDDSQLPKDRFSAERLKGVDSTLKIQPAKLEDSAVYLCASSPLQGTRQYFGPGTRLTVT.

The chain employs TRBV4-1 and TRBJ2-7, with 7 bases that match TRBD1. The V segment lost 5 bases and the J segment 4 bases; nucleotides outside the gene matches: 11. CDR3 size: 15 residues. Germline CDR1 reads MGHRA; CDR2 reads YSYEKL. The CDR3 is CASSSFEGAQYEQYF. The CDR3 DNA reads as TGCGCCAGCAGCTCGTTCGAGGGGGCCCAGTACGAGCAGTACTTC.

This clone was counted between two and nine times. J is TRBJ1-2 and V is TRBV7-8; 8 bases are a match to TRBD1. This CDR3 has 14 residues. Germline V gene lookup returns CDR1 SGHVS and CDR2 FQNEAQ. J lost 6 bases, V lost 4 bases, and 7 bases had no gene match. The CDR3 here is CASSSGQGSNGYTF. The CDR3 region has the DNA TGTGCCAGCAGCTCCGGACAGGGATCAAATGGCTACACCTTC.

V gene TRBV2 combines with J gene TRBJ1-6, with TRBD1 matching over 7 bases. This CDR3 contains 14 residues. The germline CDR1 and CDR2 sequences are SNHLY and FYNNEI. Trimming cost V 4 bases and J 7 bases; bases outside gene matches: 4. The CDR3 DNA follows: TGTGCCAGCAGTGGGGGACAGTTAAATTCACCCCTCCACTTT. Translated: CASSGGQLNSPLHF.

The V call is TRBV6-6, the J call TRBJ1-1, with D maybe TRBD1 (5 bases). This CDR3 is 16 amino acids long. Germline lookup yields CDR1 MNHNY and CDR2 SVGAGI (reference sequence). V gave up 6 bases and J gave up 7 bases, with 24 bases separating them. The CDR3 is CASRKFSSGASGEAFF. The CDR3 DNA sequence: TGTGCCAGCAGAAAGTTCTCCTCCGGGGCCTCGGGTGAAGCTTTCTTT.

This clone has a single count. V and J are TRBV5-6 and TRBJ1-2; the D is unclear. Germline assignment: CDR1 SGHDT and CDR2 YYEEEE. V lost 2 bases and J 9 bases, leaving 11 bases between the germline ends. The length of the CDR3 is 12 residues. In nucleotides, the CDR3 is TGTGCCAGCAGCTTCGTTCGGCAGAGCTACACCTTC. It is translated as CASSFVRQSYTF.

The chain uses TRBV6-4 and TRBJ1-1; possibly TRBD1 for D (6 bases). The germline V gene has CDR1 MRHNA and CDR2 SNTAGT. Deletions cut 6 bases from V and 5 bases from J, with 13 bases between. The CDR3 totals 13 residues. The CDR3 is CASREQGGTEAFF. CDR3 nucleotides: TGTGCCAGCAGGGAACAGGGTGGTACTGAAGCTTTCTTT.

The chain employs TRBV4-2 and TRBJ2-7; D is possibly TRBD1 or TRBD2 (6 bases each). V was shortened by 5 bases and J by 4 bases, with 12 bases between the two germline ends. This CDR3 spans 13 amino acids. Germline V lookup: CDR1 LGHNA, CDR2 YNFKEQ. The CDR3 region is CASSGRGLYEQYF. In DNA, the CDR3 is TGTGCCAGCAGCGGTCGGGGGCTGTACGAGCAGTACTTC.

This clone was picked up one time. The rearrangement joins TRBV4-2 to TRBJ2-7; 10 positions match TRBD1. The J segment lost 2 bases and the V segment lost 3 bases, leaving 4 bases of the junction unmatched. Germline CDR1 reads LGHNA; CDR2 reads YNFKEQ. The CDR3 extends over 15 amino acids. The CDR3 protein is CASSHPGQGTYEQYF. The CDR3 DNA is TGTGCCAGCAGCCATCCGGGACAGGGGACCTACGAGCAGTACTTC.

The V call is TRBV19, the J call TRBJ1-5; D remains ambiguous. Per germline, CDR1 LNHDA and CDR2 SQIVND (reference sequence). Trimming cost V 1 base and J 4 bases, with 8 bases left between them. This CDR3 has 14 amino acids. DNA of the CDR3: TGTGCCAGTAGTATAGGAGGACGAAATCAGCCCCAGCATTTT. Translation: CASSIGGRNQPQHF.

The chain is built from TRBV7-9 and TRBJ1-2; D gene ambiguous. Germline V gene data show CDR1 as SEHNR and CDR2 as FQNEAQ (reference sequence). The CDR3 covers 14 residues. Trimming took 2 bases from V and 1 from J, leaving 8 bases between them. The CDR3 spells CASSLLSVNYGYTF. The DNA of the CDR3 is TGTGCCAGCAGCTTATTGTCAGTTAACTATGGCTACACCTTC.